What follows are 5 T cell receptor beta chains derived from one specimen sequenced in a study of blood T cell repertoires in COVID-19. The repertoire was sequenced with immunoSEQ multiplex PCR; TCRdb's copy has only in-frame clones and lacks some. The table lists 350,000 to 400,000 clones, about 86% of them singletons, with about 7% in the top ten. The material sequenced was peripheral blood. The receptors here all came from a woman aged 60-70 years with COVID-19, enrolled during active disease.

The chain links TRBV3-1 (or the pseudogene TRBV3-2) to TRBJ2-7; TRBD2 aligns across 12 bases. V trimming: 8 bases; J trimming: 7 bases; junction bases outside the gene matches: 12. Germline-derived CDR1 and CDR2 are LGHDT and YNNKEL (reference sequence). The CDR3 length is 15 residues. CDR3 region: CASQGLAGGPKEQYF. DNA for the CDR3: TGTGCCAGCCAAGGGCTAGCGGGGGGGCCGAAGGAGCAGTACTTC.

The chain carries TRBV23-1 and TRBJ2-2; weak D call: TRBD1 (6 bases). TRBV23-1 is reported as an ORF; its role is uncertain. V was trimmed by 0 bases and J by 4 bases, leaving 12 bases between them. CDR3 length: 16 amino acids. CDR3 region: CASSQSCRGSTGELFF. The CDR3, as DNA: TGCGCCAGCAGTCAATCTTGCAGGGGCAGCACCGGGGAGCTGTTTTTT.

DNA of the CDR3: TGTGCCAGCAGCCCAGGGGGCCTTAATGAAAAACTGTTTTTT. Its translation: CASSPGGLNEKLFF. The V gene is TRBV5-4, the J gene TRBJ1-4; TRBD1 matches 8 bases. The CDR3 sequence is 14 residues long. Unmatched junction bases numbered 3, after V lost 4 bases and J lost 4 bases. Germline V CDR1 and CDR2: SGHNT, YYREEE (reference sequence). Full variable domain (outside the CDR3, taken from reference TRBV5-4 and TRBJ1-4): ETGVTQSPTHLIKTRGQQVTLRCSSQSGHNTVSWYQQALGQGPQFIFQYYREEENGRGNFPPRFSGLQFPNYSSELNVNALELDDSALYLCASSPGGLNEKLFFGSGTQLSVL.

This chain joins TRBV21-1 and TRBJ1-2; TRBD1 was called by the table and not checked on the DNA. TRBV21-1 is an annotated pseudogene. The CDR3 totals 17 residues. As DNA, the CDR3 is TGTGCCAGCAACCCCGACAGGGACGTAATCAGGAAGAATGGCTACACCTTC. Its translation: CASNPDRDVIRKNGYTF.

The rearrangement joins TRBV7-2 to TRBJ2-7, with 7 bases matching TRBD2. V shed 3 bases and J 8 bases; nucleotides not matched to a gene: 1. The CDR3 extends over 11 amino acids. CDR1 SGHTA and CDR2 FQGNSA come from the germline V gene. The CDR3 region is CASSLGLQQYF. CDR3 coding DNA: TGTGCCAGCAGCTTGGGACTACAGCAGTACTTC.